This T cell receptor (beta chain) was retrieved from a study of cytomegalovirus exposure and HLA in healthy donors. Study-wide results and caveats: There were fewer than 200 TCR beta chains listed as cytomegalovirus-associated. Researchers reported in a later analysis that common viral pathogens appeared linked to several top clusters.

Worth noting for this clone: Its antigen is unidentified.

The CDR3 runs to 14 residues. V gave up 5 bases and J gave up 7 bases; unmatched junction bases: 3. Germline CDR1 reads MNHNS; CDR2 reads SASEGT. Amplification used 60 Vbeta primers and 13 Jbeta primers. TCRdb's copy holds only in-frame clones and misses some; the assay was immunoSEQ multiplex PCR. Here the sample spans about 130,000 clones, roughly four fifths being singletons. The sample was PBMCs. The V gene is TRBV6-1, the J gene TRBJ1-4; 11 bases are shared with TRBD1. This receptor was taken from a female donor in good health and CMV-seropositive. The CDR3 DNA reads TGTGCCAGCAGTCCCGGGACAGGGGGTGAAAAACTGTTTTTT. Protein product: CASSPGTGGEKLFF.